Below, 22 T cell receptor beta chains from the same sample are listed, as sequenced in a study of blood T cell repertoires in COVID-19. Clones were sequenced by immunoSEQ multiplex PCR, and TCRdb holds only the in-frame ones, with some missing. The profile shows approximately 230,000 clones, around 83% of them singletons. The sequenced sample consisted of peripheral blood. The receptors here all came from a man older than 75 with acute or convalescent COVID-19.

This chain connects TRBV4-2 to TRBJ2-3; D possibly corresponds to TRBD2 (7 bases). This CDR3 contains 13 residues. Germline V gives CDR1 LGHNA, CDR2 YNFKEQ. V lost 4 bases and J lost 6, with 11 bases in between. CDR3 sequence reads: CASSRGGEDTQYF. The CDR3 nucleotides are TGTGCCAGCAGCCGAGGGGGGGAGGATACGCAGTATTTT.

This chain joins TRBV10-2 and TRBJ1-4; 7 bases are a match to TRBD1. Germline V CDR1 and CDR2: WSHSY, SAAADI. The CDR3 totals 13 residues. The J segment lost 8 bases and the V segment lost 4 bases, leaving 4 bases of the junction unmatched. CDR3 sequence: CASSGQGGEKLFF. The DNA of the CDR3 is TGCGCCAGCAGTGGACAGGGCGGCGAAAAACTGTTTTTT.

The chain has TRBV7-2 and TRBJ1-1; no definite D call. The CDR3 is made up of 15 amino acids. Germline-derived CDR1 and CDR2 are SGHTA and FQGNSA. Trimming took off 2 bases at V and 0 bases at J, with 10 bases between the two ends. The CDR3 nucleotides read TGTGCCAGCAGCTTAACAGTAACCATGAACACTGAAGCTTTCTTT. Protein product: CASSLTVTMNTEAFF.

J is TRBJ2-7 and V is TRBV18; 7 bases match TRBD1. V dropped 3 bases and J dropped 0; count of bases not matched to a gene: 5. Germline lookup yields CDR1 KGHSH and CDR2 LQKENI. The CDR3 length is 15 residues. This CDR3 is CASSPDRKSSYEQYF. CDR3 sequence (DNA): TGTGCCAGCTCACCGGACAGGAAAAGCTCCTACGAGCAGTACTTC. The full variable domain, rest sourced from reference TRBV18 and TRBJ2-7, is NAGVMQNPRHLVRRRGQEARLRCSPMKGHSHVYWYRQLPEEGLKFMVYLQKENIIDESGMPKERFSAEFPKEGPSILRIQQVVRGDSAAYFCASSPDRKSSYEQYFGPGTRLTVT.

CDR3 in DNA: TGTGCCACCAGTGACCCTTCAGCGGGGGGCACAGATACGCAGTATTTT. Translating gives CATSDPSAGGTDTQYF. The genes are TRBV24-1 and TRBJ2-3, with TRBD2 matching over 8 bases. Germline lookup yields CDR1 KGHDR and CDR2 SFDVKD. There are 16 residues in the CDR3. The J segment lost 1 base and the V segment lost 4 bases, leaving 6 bases of the junction unmatched.

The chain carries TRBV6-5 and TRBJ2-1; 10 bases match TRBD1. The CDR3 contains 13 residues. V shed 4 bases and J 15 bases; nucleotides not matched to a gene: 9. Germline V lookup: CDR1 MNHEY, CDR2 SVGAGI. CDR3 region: CASSWRDRGNLFF. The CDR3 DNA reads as TGTGCCAGCAGTTGGCGGGACAGGGGCAATTTGTTCTTC.

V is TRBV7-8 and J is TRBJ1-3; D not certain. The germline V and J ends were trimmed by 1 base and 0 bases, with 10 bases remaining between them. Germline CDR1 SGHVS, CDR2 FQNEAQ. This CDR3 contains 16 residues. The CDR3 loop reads CASSLGRGSSGNTIYF. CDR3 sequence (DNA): TGTGCCAGCAGCTTAGGGCGGGGAAGCTCTGGAAACACCATATATTTT.

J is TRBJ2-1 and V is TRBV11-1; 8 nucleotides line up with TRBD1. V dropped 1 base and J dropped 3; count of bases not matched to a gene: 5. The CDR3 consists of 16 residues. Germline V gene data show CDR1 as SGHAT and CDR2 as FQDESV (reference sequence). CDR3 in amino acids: CASSLVAGTGYNEQFF. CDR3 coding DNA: TGTGCCAGCAGCTTAGTTGCCGGGACAGGCTACAATGAGCAGTTCTTC.

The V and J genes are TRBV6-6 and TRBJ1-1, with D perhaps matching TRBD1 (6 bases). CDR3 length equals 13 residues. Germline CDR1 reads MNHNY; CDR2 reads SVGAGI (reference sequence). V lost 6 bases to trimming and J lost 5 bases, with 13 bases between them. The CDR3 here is CASRPRGGTEAFF. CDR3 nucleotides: TGTGCCAGCAGGCCGAGAGGGGGTACTGAAGCTTTCTTT.

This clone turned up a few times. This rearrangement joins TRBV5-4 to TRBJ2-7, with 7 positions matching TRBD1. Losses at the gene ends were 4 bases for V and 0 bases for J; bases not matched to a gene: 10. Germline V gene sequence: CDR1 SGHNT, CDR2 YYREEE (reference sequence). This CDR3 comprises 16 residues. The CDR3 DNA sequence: TGTGCCAGCAGCCGCCGGGACAGCGTACTCTCCTACGAGCAGTACTTC. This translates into CASSRRDSVLSYEQYF.

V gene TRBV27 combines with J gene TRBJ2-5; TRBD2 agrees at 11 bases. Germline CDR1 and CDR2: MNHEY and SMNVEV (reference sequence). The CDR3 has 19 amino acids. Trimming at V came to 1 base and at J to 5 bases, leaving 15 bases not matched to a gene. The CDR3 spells CASSLLGRGSGRAGETQYF. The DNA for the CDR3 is TGTGCCAGCAGTTTATTAGGGAGGGGTAGCGGGAGGGCCGGGGAGACCCAGTACTTC.

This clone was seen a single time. The DNA of the CDR3 is TGTGCCAGCAGTCCGCCGGGACAGGGGGCGCTGGGGCAGTACTTC. It specifies CASSPPGQGALGQYF. The chain recombines TRBV7-2 with TRBJ2-7; 12 bases are a match to TRBD1. The CDR3 loop spans 15 amino acids. CDR1 is SGHTA and CDR2 is FQGNSA in the germline V gene. V lost 6 bases to trimming and J lost 9 bases; unmatched junction nucleotides: 12.

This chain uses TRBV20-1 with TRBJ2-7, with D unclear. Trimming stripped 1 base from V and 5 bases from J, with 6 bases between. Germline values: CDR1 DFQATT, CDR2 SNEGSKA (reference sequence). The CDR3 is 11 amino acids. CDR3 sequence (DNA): TGCAGTGCTAGAGTTGTCGACGAGCAGTACTTC. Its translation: CSARVVDEQYF.

CDR3 protein: CASSPLAAQGPNTGELFF. The CDR3 DNA is TGTGCCAGCTCACCTCTAGCGGCACAGGGACCGAACACCGGGGAGCTGTTTTTT. The V and J genes are TRBV18 and TRBJ2-2, with D possibly being TRBD2 (7 bases). Germline-derived CDR1 and CDR2 are KGHSH and LQKENI. The V gene lost 3 bases and the J gene lost 0 bases, with 17 bases spanning the gap. This CDR3 region has 18 residues.

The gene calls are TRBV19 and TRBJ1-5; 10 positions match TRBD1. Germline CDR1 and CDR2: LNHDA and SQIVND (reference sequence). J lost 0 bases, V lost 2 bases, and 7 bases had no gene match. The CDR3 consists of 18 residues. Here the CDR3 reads CASSIIPGQGSSNQPQHF. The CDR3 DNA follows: TGTGCCAGTAGTATAATTCCGGGACAGGGGTCTAGCAATCAGCCCCAGCATTTT.

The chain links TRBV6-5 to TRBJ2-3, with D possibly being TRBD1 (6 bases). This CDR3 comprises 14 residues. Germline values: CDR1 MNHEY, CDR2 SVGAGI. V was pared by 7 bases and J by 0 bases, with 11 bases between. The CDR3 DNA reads TGTGCCAGCAACCACAGGGTCAGCACAGATACGCAGTATTTT. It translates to CASNHRVSTDTQYF.

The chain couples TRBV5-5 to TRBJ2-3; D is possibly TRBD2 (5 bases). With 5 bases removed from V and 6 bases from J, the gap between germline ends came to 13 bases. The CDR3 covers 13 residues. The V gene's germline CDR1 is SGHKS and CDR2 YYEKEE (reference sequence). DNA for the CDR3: TGTGCCAGCAGTATCCTAGCACCCGATACGCAGTATTTT. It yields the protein CASSILAPDTQYF.

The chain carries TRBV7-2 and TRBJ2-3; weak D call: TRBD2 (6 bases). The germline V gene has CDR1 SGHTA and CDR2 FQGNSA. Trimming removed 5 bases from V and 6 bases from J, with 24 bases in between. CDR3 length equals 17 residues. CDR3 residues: CASSLSYSGSEQDTQYF. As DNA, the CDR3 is TGTGCCAGCAGCCTTTCCTATAGCGGTTCTGAACAGGATACGCAGTATTTT. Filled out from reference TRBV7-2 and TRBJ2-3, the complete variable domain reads GAGVSQSPSNKVTEKGKDVELRCDPISGHTALYWYRQSLGQGLEFLIYFQGNSAPDKSGLPSDRFSAERTGGSVSTLTIQRTQQEDSAVYLCASSLSYSGSEQDTQYFGPGTRLTVL.

Here the CDR3 DNA reads TGTGCCAGCAGCTTAGCCTCGGGACAGGACTATGGCTACACCTTC. It is translated as CASSLASGQDYGYTF. The chain couples TRBV7-2 to TRBJ1-2, with TRBD1 matching over 8 bases. The V segment lost 0 bases and the J segment 3 bases; nucleotides outside the gene matches: 3. Germline V gives CDR1 SGHTA, CDR2 FQGNSA. The CDR3 is 15 amino acids.

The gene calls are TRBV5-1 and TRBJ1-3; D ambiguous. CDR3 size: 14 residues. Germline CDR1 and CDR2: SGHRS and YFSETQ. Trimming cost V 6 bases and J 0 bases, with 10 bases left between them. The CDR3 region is CASKNSPSGNTIYF. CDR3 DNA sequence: TGCGCCAGCAAAAACAGCCCCTCTGGAAACACCATATATTTT.

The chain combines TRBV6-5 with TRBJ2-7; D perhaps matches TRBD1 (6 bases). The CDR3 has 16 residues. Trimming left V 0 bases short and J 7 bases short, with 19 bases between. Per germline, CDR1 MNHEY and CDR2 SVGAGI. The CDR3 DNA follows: TGTGCCAGCAGTTACTCGAAGGGGGTCCTTTGGGAAGAGCAGTACTTC. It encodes CASSYSKGVLWEEQYF.

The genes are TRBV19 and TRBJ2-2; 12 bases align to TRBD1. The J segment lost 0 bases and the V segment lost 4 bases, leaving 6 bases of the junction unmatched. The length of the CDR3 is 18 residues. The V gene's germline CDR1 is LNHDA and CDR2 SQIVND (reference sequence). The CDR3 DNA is TGTGCCAGTAGTAAACCGGGACAGGGGGCTTCGAACACCGGGGAGCTGTTTTTT. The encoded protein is CASSKPGQGASNTGELFF. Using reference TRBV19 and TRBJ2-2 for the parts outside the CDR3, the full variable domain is DGGITQSPKYLFRKEGQNVTLSCEQNLNHDAMYWYRQDPGQGLRLIYYSQIVNDFQKGDIAEGYSVSREKKESFPLTVTSAQKNPTAFYLCASSKPGQGASNTGELFFGEGSRLTVL.